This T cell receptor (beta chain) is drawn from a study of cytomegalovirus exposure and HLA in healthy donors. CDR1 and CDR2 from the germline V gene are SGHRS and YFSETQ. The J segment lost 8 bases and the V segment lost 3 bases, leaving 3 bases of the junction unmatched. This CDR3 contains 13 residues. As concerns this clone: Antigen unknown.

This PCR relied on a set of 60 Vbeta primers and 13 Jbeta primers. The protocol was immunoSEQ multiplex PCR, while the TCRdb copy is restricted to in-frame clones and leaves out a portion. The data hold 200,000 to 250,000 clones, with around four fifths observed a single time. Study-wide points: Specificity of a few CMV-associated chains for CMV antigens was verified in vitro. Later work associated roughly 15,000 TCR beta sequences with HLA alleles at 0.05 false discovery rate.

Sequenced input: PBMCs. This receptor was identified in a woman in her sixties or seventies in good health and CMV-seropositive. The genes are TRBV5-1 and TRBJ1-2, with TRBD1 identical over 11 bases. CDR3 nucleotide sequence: TGCGCCAGCAGCTGGGACAGGGGGTACGGCTACACCTTC. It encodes CASSWDRGYGYTF.